The clone carrying this TCR beta chain was seen only a few times. Its antigen is as yet unknown. These data are taken from a study of identical twins. Overall study results and limits: Where beta out-of-frame sequences were concerned, excess twin sharing was weaker. Insertions were fewer in abundant cord blood beta clonotypes, whereas memory repertoires showed none of this pattern.

TCRdb reanalysed the 5' RACE reads using MiXCR and keeps one entry per CDR3 protein. The table shows roughly 490,000 distinct CDR3 sequences, with roughly an eighth occurring only once. The sample was also linked to a second study, of yellow fever vaccine responses in identical twins.

The source is a woman under 30 in good health. Material: CD4+ T cells sorted from blood.

The CDR3 coding sequence is TGTGCCAGCAGCCAAGAGGTTCCGGCACGGCAGTACTTC. It encodes CASSQEVPARQYF. V usage is TRBV7-9 and J usage is TRBJ2-7; D is unresolved. V was cut by 5 bases and J by 9 bases, with 17 bases left in between. Germline V lookup: CDR1 SEHNR, CDR2 FQNEAQ (reference sequence). CDR3 size: 13 residues.